This T cell receptor (beta chain) was retrieved from a study of blood T cell repertoires in COVID-19. Study at large: PBMCs, B-cell-depleted T cells, or T cells provided the cDNA or gDNA that made up the material.

CDR1 is LGHDT, CDR2 YNNKEL, per germline (reference sequence). This CDR3 spans 16 amino acids. V dropped 4 bases and J dropped 1 base, with 16 bases sitting between them. Only in-frame clones appear in the TCRdb table, and some are missing; sequencing was by immunoSEQ multiplex PCR. The table lists approximately 80,000 clones, around 89% of them singletons. This sequence was found in a woman of 80 years or more with acute or convalescent COVID-19. Sequencing was performed on peripheral blood. This chain connects TRBV3-1 (or the pseudogene TRBV3-2) to TRBJ1-1, with D possibly being TRBD1 (6 bases). The CDR3 protein is CASSPAPGQRNTEAFF. For the CDR3, the DNA is TGTGCCAGCAGCCCCGCCCCTGGACAGCGGAACACTGAAGCTTTCTTT.